Each of the 3 T cell receptor beta chains below was sequenced from the same sample in a study of lymphopenia after photon versus proton radiotherapy. Assay used: immunoSEQ multiplex PCR; TCRdb lists only in-frame clones, some missing. Of 20,000 or so clones listed, approximately 85% are singletons. Sequences were derived from peripheral blood, sampled from a patient treated with photon-based radiotherapy. Every receptor here comes from a woman aged 45-60 years with pancreatic cancer.

The chain couples TRBV7-8 to TRBJ1-3, with TRBD1 as a possible D gene (6 bases). Per germline, CDR1 SGHVS and CDR2 FQNEAQ. The ends were cut back, 5 bases at V and 0 bases at J, with 20 bases in the middle. The CDR3 is made up of 18 amino acids. Here the CDR3 DNA reads TGTGCCAGCAGCCAGTTCAGCGGGGGGGCCTCCTCTGGAAACACCATATATTTT. This gives the protein CASSQFSGGASSGNTIYF.

V gene TRBV11-1 combines with J gene TRBJ2-7, with D unclear. Germline assignment: CDR1 SGHAT and CDR2 FQDESV (reference sequence). V gave up 4 bases and J gave up 2 bases, with 9 bases separating them. This CDR3 spans 13 amino acids. The CDR3 is CASSSVKAYEQYF. The CDR3, as DNA: TGTGCCAGCAGCTCGGTTAAGGCCTACGAGCAGTACTTC.

The V and J genes are TRBV5-1 and TRBJ2-1; D is undetermined. From germline, CDR1 is SGHRS and CDR2 YFSETQ. Trimming stripped 4 bases from V and 0 bases from J, with 20 bases between. This CDR3 is built from 18 residues. CDR3 bases: TGCGCCAGCAGCCCCGTCCGGCAGTCCATCCACTCCTACAATGAGCAGTTCTTC. Amino acid sequence: CASSPVRQSIHSYNEQFF.